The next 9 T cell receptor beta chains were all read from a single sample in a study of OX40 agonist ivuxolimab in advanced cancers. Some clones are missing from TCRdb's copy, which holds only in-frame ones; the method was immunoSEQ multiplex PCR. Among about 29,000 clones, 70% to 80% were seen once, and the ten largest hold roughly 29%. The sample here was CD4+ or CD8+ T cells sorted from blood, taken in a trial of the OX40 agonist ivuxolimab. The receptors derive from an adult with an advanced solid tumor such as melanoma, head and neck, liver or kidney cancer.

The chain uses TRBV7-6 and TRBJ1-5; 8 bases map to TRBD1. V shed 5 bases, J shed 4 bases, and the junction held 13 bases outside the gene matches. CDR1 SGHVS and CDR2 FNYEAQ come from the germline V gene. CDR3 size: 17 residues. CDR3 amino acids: CASSPRTGPPSNQPQHF. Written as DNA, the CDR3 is TGTGCCAGCAGCCCTCGGACAGGGCCCCCCTCAAATCAGCCCCAGCATTTT. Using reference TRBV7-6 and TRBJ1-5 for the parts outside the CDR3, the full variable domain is GAGVSQSPRYKVTKRGQDVALRCDPISGHVSLYWYRQALGQGPEFLTYFNYEAQQDKSGLPNDRFSAERPEGSISTLTIQRTEQRDSAMYRCASSPRTGPPSNQPQHFGDGTRLSIL.

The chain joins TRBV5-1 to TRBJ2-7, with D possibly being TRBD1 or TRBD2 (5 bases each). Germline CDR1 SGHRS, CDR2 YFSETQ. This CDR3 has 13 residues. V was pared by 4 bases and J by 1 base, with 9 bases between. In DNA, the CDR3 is TGCGCCAGCAGCCTGTGGGGGTCCTACGAGCAGTACTTC. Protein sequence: CASSLWGSYEQYF.

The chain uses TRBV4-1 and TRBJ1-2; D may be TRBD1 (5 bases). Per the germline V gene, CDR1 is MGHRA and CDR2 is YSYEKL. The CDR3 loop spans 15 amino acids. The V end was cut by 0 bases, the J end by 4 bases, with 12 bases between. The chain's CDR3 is CASSQEQGAFYGYTF. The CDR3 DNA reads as TGCGCCAGCAGCCAAGAACAAGGGGCCTTCTATGGCTACACCTTC.

The CDR3: CASSLTGHEQYF. CDR3 nucleotides: TGTGCCAGCAGCCTCACAGGGCACGAGCAGTACTTC. The rearrangement uses TRBV7-9 and TRBJ2-7; D perhaps matches TRBD1 (6 bases). V shed 5 bases and J shed 5 bases, with 10 bases lying between them. CDR3 size: 12 residues. CDR1 and CDR2 (germline): SEHNR, FQNEAQ (reference sequence).

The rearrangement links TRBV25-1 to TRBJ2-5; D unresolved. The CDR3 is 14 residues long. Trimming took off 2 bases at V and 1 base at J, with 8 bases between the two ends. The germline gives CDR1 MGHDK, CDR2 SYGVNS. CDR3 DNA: TGTGCCAGCAGTGAAAGGCAAGGCCAAGAGACCCAGTACTTC. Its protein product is CASSERQGQETQYF.

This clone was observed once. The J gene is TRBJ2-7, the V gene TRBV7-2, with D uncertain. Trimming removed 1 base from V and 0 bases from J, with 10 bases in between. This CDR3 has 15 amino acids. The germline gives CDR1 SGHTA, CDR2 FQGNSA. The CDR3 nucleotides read TGTGCCAGCAGCTTAGAACCCCACAGCTCCTACGAGCAGTACTTC. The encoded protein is CASSLEPHSSYEQYF.

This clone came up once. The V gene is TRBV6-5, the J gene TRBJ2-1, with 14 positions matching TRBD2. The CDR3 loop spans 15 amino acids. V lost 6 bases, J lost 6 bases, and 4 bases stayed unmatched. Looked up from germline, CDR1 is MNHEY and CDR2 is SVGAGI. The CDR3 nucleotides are TGTGCCAGCAGCACGACTAGCGGGGGGGCCAATGAGCAGTTCTTC. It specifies CASSTTSGGANEQFF.

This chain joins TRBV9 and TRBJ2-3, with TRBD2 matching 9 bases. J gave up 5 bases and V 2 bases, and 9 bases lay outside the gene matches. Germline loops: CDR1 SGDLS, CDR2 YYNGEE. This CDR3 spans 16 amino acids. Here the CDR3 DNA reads TGTGCCAGCAGCGTGGACGGCGGGAGGGCCGTAGATACGCAGTATTTT. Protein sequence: CASSVDGGRAVDTQYF.

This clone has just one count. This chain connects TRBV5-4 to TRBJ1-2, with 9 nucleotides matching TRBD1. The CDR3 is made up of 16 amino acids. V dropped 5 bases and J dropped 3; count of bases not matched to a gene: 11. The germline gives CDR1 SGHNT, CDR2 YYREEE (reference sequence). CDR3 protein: CASSYAGTGTDYGYTF. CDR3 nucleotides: TGTGCCAGCAGTTATGCGGGGACAGGGACGGACTATGGCTACACCTTC.